The next 11 T cell receptor beta chains were all read from a single sample in a study of identical twins. TCRdb reprocessed the 5' RACE reads with MiXCR, giving one entry per CDR3 protein. Seen here are around 480,000 distinct CDR3 sequences, about 14% observed once, and the top ten hold more than 0.5%. This same sample was also taken into another study, of yellow fever vaccine responses in identical twins.

Sequencing input: CD4+ T cells sorted from blood. The receptors stem from a woman younger than 35 in good health.

This chain links TRBV3-1 with TRBJ2-1; 8 nucleotides match TRBD1. The CDR3 sequence is 16 residues long. In germline, CDR1 is LGHDT, CDR2 YNNKEL (reference sequence). Losses at the gene ends were 2 bases for V and 6 bases for J; bases not matched to a gene: 9. CDR3 in amino acids: CASSQRGRGLSNEQFF. CDR3 DNA sequence: TGTGCCAGCAGCCAAAGGGGCAGGGGGCTAAGCAATGAGCAGTTCTTC.

The genes are TRBV11-2 and TRBJ2-2, with TRBD2 identical over 11 bases. The trim removed 5 bases at V and 3 bases at J, leaving 14 bases unmatched. Looked up from germline, CDR1 is SGHAT and CDR2 is FQNNGV. The CDR3 spans 19 residues. Here the CDR3 reads CASSPGLAGGQTYTGELFF. The CDR3 coding sequence is TGTGCCAGCAGCCCGGGTCTAGCGGGGGGCCAAACGTACACCGGGGAGCTGTTTTTT.

The genes are TRBV20-1 and TRBJ2-7; tentatively, D is TRBD2 (6 bases). Looked up from germline, CDR1 is DFQATT and CDR2 is SNEGSKA (reference sequence). V gave up 3 bases and J gave up 10 bases, with 22 bases separating them. CDR3 length: 14 amino acids. The CDR3 protein is CSASSRDSKRPQYF. The CDR3, as DNA: TGCAGTGCTAGTTCGAGGGACTCCAAAAGACCACAGTACTTC.

The chain couples TRBV5-1 to TRBJ1-2; a possible D gene is TRBD1 (6 bases). With 1 base removed from V and 8 bases from J, the gap between germline ends came to 18 bases. The V gene's germline CDR1 is SGHRS and CDR2 YFSETQ. The CDR3 length is 15 residues. Written as DNA, the CDR3 is TGCGCCAGCAGCTTGCCCGAATTACAGGGAGGAGGCTACACCTTC. Translated: CASSLPELQGGGYTF. Using reference TRBV5-1 and TRBJ1-2 for the parts outside the CDR3, the full variable domain is KAGVTQTPRYLIKTRGQQVTLSCSPISGHRSVSWYQQTPGQGLQFLFEYFSETQRNKGNFPGRFSGRQFSNSRSEMNVSTLELGDSALYLCASSLPELQGGGYTFGSGTRLTVV.

In this sample, this clonotype turned up a few times. The rearrangement uses TRBV6-1 and TRBJ2-1; D not certain. CDR3 length: 15 amino acids. V was trimmed by 2 bases and J by 7 bases, leaving 15 bases between them. CDR1 and CDR2 (germline): MNHNS, SASEGT. Here the CDR3 reads CASSEMSDFGNEQFF. DNA for the CDR3: TGTGCCAGCAGTGAAATGTCAGACTTCGGAAATGAGCAGTTCTTC.

V is TRBV3-1 and J is TRBJ2-7; 9 bases map to TRBD2. The V gene end was trimmed by 3 bases and the J gene end by 2 bases; junction bases not matched to a gene: 2. From germline, CDR1 is LGHDT and CDR2 YNNKEL (reference sequence). The CDR3 loop spans 14 amino acids. This chain's CDR3 is CASSHGGGAYEQYF. DNA of the CDR3: TGTGCCAGCAGCCACGGCGGGGGGGCCTACGAGCAGTACTTC.

This clonotype has more than one count but fewer than ten. The V call is TRBV6-5, the J call TRBJ1-2, with TRBD1 matching 8 bases. CDR3 size: 16 residues. Germline V gene lookup returns CDR1 MNHEY and CDR2 SVGAGI. V was pared by 4 bases and J by 8 bases, with 15 bases of the junction left unmatched. The CDR3 sequence: CASSFFSGQAKGGYTF. CDR3 DNA sequence: TGTGCCAGCAGTTTTTTCTCGGGACAGGCCAAAGGGGGCTACACCTTC.

The gene calls are TRBV5-1 and TRBJ2-3; 8 positions agree with TRBD2. Trimming at V came to 7 bases and at J to 1 base, leaving 14 bases not matched to a gene. The CDR3 sequence is 17 residues long. From germline, CDR1 is SGHRS and CDR2 YFSETQ. Here the CDR3 reads CASSVKLSGSGTDTQYF. The CDR3 nucleotides read TGCGCCAGCTCCGTCAAGTTGAGCGGGAGCGGCACAGATACGCAGTATTTT.

This clonotype was recorded many times. The chain links TRBV12-3 or TRBV12-4 to TRBJ1-5; TRBD1 agrees at 7 bases. The length of the CDR3 is 16 residues. With V trimmed by 5 bases and J by 4 bases, 11 bases remained unmatched. The CDR3, as DNA: TGTGCCAGCAGTACCCGGACAGGAAAAGCTAATCAGCCCCAGCATTTT. Translated, it gives CASSTRTGKANQPQHF.

This clonotype showed up just a few times. The chain joins TRBV11-2 to TRBJ2-7, with TRBD2 as a possible D gene (6 bases). CDR3 size: 15 residues. V lost 2 bases to trimming and J lost 0 bases, with 11 bases between them. Germline CDR1 is SGHAT and CDR2 is FQNNGV. CDR3 DNA sequence: TGTGCCAGCAGCTTACTTGGCGGGGTCTCCTACGAGCAGTACTTC. Protein product: CASSLLGGVSYEQYF.

The chain employs TRBV5-6 and TRBJ2-5, with a tentative D call TRBD2 (6 bases). V lost 2 bases and J 3 bases, leaving 23 bases between the germline ends. Per germline, CDR1 SGHDT and CDR2 YYEEEE. The CDR3 contains 18 residues. CDR3 protein: CASSLVVAGIGRKETQYF. The CDR3 DNA follows: TGTGCCAGCAGCTTAGTCGTGGCGGGGATCGGTAGGAAAGAGACCCAGTACTTC.